These 5 T cell receptor beta chains were sequenced from one sample in a study of blood T cell repertoires in COVID-19. The assay was immunoSEQ multiplex PCR, and TCRdb's table has in-frame clones only and misses some. The sample carries 160,000 or so clones, roughly 80% recorded once. The sequenced sample was peripheral blood. These receptors all stem from a woman older than 75 with acute or convalescent COVID-19.

This chain joins TRBV5-5 and TRBJ2-7; tentative D call: TRBD1 (5 bases). This CDR3 is 14 amino acids long. Between the trimmed V and J ends, which lost 1 base and 4 bases, there was a span of 12 bases. Germline V gives CDR1 SGHKS, CDR2 YYEKEE (reference sequence). CDR3 sequence: CASSLYHDSYEQYF. In DNA form, the CDR3 reads TGTGCCAGCAGCTTGTACCACGACAGTTACGAGCAGTACTTC. The full variable domain, rest sourced from reference TRBV5-5 and TRBJ2-7, is DAGVTQSPTHLIKTRGQQVTLRCSPISGHKSVSWYQQVLGQGPQFIFQYYEKEERGRGNFPDRFSARQFPNYSSELNVNALLLGDSALYLCASSLYHDSYEQYFGPGTRLTVT.

This clone occurred once. J is TRBJ2-3 and V is TRBV5-1; 15 nucleotides agree with TRBD2. The CDR3 spans 19 residues. Germline assignment: CDR1 SGHRS and CDR2 YFSETQ. After removal of 0 bases from V and 5 bases from J, the junction contained 10 bases not matched to a gene. The CDR3 sequence: CASSLGSGLAGGPGDTQYF. The CDR3 DNA reads TGCGCCAGCAGCTTGGGATCTGGACTAGCGGGAGGGCCCGGAGATACGCAGTATTTT.

The chain has TRBV2 and TRBJ1-5; D perhaps matches TRBD1 (5 bases). The ends were cut back, 2 bases at V and 7 bases at J, with 15 bases in the middle. The length of the CDR3 is 15 residues. Germline V CDR1 and CDR2: SNHLY, FYNNEI. Here the CDR3 reads CASSEKLGLGQPQHF. The CDR3 nucleotides read TGTGCCAGCAGTGAAAAATTGGGGCTCGGACAGCCCCAGCATTTT.

This clone has only one observation. The rearrangement uses TRBV28 and TRBJ2-3, with D unclear. The V end was cut by 2 bases, the J end by 0 bases, with 3 bases between. This CDR3 is built from 13 residues. Germline lookup yields CDR1 MDHEN and CDR2 SYDVKM. In DNA form, the CDR3 reads TGTGCCAGCAGTTTAACAAGCACAGATACGCAGTATTTT. This translates into CASSLTSTDTQYF.

This clone was seen once. The J gene is TRBJ2-1, the V gene TRBV6-2 or TRBV6-3, with TRBD2 as a possible D gene (7 bases). CDR1 and CDR2 from the germline V gene are MNHEY and SVGEGT. V was trimmed by 6 bases and J by 9 bases, leaving 24 bases between them. The CDR3 is 16 amino acids. The DNA for the CDR3 is TGTGCCAGCAGCAAACCTCGGGGGGCCCGGGCTGTTGAGCAGTTCTTC. It codes for CASSKPRGARAVEQFF.